This T cell receptor beta chain was sequenced in a study of blood T cell repertoires in COVID-19. TCRdb keeps only in-frame clones here, not all; method: immunoSEQ multiplex PCR. The data show 200,000 to 250,000 clones, roughly 83% seen once. The germline V gene encodes CDR1 SGDLS and CDR2 YYNGEE. V was trimmed by 1 base and J by 8 bases, leaving 15 bases between them. This CDR3 has 15 amino acids. Sequenced sample: peripheral blood. The origin of this receptor is a man at least 80 years old with acute or convalescent COVID-19. The V and J genes are TRBV9 and TRBJ2-2; D is ambiguous. This CDR3 is CASSVTSTGVGELFF. The CDR3 bases are TGTGCCAGCAGCGTAACCTCGACCGGAGTAGGGGAGCTGTTTTTT.